The 8 T cell receptor beta chains below all came from one sample that was sequenced in a study of T cell responses to AZD1222 COVID-19 vaccine. Sequencing used immunoSEQ multiplex PCR; TCRdb keeps in-frame clones, though not all of them. The sample holds about 150,000 clones, 90% seen once. This sample comprised peripheral blood, obtained 28 days after the second AZD1222 dose. The receptors originated from an adult who received the AZD1222 COVID-19 vaccine.

This clone has more than one count but fewer than ten. V gene TRBV7-9 combines with J gene TRBJ1-3; D remains unclear. CDR1 and CDR2 (germline): SEHNR, FQNEAQ (reference sequence). Trimming shortened V by 6 bases and J by 0 bases, and 12 bases separated the two germline ends. This CDR3 is built from 15 residues. The CDR3 coding sequence is TGTGCCAGCAGATCGGACGGGTTCTCTGGAAACACCATATATTTT. Its protein product is CASRSDGFSGNTIYF. Full variable domain (missing parts from reference TRBV7-9 and TRBJ1-3): DTGVSQNPRHKITKRGQNVTFRCDPISEHNRLYWYRQTLGQGPEFLTYFQNEAQLEKSRLLSDRFSAERPKGSFSTLEIQRTEQGDSAMYLCASRSDGFSGNTIYFGEGSWLTVV.

The gene calls are TRBV6-5 and TRBJ1-2; 9 nucleotides line up with TRBD1. CDR3 size: 14 residues. Unmatched junction bases numbered 11, after V lost 7 bases and J lost 8 bases. Germline lookup yields CDR1 MNHEY and CDR2 SVGAGI. The DNA for the CDR3 is TGTGCCAGCACCCACAGGGGGCCCTCCTGGGGCTACACCTTC. This sequence encodes CASTHRGPSWGYTF.

This clone was seen just once. The identical CDR3 is also encoded by other nucleotide sequences in the sample. The chain combines TRBV12-3 or TRBV12-4 with TRBJ2-6; D unresolved. CDR3 length equals 13 residues. V was clipped by 5 bases and J by 0 bases, with 2 bases between them. CDR3 coding DNA: TGTGCCAGCAGTCCCTCTGGGGCCAACGTCCTGACTTTC. Translating gives CASSPSGANVLTF.

The rearrangement links TRBV2 to TRBJ1-5; 7 bases are shared with TRBD1. Germline trimming cut 4 bases from V and 0 bases from J; bases unmatched to any gene: 3. The V gene's germline CDR1 is SNHLY and CDR2 FYNNEI. This CDR3 has 15 amino acids. CDR3 in amino acids: CASSGGQFSNQPQHF. The CDR3 DNA reads TGTGCCAGCAGTGGGGGACAGTTTAGCAATCAGCCCCAGCATTTT. Filled out from reference TRBV2 and TRBJ1-5, the complete variable domain reads EPEVTQTPSHQVTQMGQEVILRCVPISNHLYFYWYRQILGQKVEFLVSFYNNEISEKSEIFDDQFSVERPDGSNFTLKIRSTKLEDSAMYFCASSGGQFSNQPQHFGDGTRLSIL.

J is TRBJ2-2 and V is TRBV9, with D unresolved. The CDR3 is made up of 18 amino acids. V lost 4 bases and J lost 2, with 21 bases in between. Germline V gene sequence: CDR1 SGDLS, CDR2 YYNGEE. CDR3 sequence (DNA): TGTGCCAGCAGCCTATCGGGTAGTTTGGGATTTAACACCGGGGAGCTGTTTTTT. It codes for CASSLSGSLGFNTGELFF.

J is TRBJ1-4 and V is TRBV18; D is unresolved. This CDR3 is 16 amino acids long. Germline loops: CDR1 KGHSH, CDR2 LQKENI. V gave up 3 bases and J gave up 4 bases, with 15 bases separating them. The CDR3 loop is CASSPTTAQRNEKLFF. The CDR3 DNA sequence: TGTGCCAGCTCACCGACCACAGCTCAGCGTAATGAAAAACTGTTTTTT.

The chain links TRBV6-5 to TRBJ1-1; the match to TRBD1 covers 10 bases. The ends lost 6 bases at V and 6 bases at J; junction bases unmatched: 10. Germline V gene sequence: CDR1 MNHEY, CDR2 SVGAGI. The CDR3 totals 15 residues. For the CDR3, the DNA is TGTGCCAGCAGATCCGGGACAGGGGTCTGGGCTGAAGCTTTCTTT. It encodes CASRSGTGVWAEAFF.

The chain couples TRBV7-9 to TRBJ1-2; D unclear. Germline loops: CDR1 SEHNR, CDR2 FQNEAQ (reference sequence). Trimming took 5 bases from V and 4 from J, leaving 11 bases between them. This CDR3 spans 13 amino acids. Here the CDR3 DNA reads TGTGCCAGCAGCCCCGCGGGTGCCTATGGCTACACCTTC. Translation gives CASSPAGAYGYTF.